The entry that follows covers one T cell receptor (beta chain) sequence. Antigen unknown. This record comes from a study of shared clonotypes between healthy human individuals. The CDR3 totals 16 residues. CDR1 and CDR2 from the germline V gene are MDHEN and SYDVKM. The V and J ends lost 5 bases and 0 bases respectively, with 14 bases between them. Donors were Caucasian adults residing in Nashville, Tennessee, USA. CD45RO+ cells were combined with CCR7-negative CD45RA+ TemRA cells to form CD8 memory. Study results and limitations: Incomplete sequencing of sorted subsets was indicated by rarefaction despite large depth.

Using immunoSEQ multiplex PCR, the repertoire was profiled, and TCRdb retains in-frame clones only, with some absent. The sample lists approximately 640,000 clones, roughly 87% occurring once. V and J are TRBV28 and TRBJ2-4; the D gene is possibly TRBD1 (6 bases). This clonotype was obtained from a man aged 18 to 30 in good health. Some clones in this sample may be carry-over from other donors' samples. Sequenced sample: memory CD8+ T cells from PBMCs. Subset reported: CD45RO+ cells pooled with CCR7-negative TemRA cells. CDR3 in amino acids: CASSKDSYLAKNIQYF. The CDR3 DNA reads as TGTGCCAGCAGTAAGGACAGCTACTTAGCCAAAAACATTCAGTACTTC.